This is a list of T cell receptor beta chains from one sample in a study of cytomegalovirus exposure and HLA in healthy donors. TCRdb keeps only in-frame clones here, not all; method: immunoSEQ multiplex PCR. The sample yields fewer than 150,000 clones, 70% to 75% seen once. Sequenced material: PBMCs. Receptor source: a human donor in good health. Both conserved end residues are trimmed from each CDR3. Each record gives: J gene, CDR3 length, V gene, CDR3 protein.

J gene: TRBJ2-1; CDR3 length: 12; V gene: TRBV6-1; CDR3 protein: ASSAGQGFGEQF
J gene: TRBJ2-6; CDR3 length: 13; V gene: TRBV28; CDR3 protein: ASNRALGGANVLT
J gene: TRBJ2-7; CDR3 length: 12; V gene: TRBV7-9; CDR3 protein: ASSYRDRGYEQY
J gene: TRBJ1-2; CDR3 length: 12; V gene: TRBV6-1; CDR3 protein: ASSEITGWDGYT
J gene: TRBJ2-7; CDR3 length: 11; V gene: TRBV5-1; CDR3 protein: ASSLAGGVEQY
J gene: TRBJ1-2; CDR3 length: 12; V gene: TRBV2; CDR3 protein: ASRVTGRNYGYT
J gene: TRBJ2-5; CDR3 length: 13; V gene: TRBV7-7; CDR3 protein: ASSLDGTGQETQY
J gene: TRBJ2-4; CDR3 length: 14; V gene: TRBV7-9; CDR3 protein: ASLDLRQGLKNIQY
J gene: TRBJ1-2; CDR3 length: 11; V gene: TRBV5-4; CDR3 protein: ASSSIQGYGYT
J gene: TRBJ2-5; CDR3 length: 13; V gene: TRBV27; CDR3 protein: ASSPHWTRQETQY
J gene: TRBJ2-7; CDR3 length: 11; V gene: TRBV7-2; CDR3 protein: ASSSWGGAEQY
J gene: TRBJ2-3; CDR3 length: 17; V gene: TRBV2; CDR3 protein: ASSGPFSGTSGSSDTQY
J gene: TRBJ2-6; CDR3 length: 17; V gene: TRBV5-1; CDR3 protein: ASSRTRGTGGSGANVLT
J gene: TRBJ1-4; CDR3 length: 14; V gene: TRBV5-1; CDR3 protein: ASSNFPRGVEEKLF
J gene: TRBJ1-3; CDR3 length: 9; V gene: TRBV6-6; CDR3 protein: AGREGNTIY
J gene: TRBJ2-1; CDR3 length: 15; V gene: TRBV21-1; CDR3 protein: ASSKEGSGRGINEQF
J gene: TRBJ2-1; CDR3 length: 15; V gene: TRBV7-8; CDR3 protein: ASSWGTPRAKYNEQF
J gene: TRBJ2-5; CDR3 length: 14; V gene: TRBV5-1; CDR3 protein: ASSLGHAGTGETQY
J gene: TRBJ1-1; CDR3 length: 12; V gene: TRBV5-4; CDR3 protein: ASRLRQANTEAF
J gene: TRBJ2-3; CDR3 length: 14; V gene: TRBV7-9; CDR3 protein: ASSLGGRGRTDTQY
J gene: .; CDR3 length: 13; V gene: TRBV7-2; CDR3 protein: ASSGSVGAIYEQY
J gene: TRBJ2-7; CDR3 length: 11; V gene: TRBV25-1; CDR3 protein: ASRGQAEREQY
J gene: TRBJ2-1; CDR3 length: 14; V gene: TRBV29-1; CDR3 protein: SVEDGRESLYNEQF
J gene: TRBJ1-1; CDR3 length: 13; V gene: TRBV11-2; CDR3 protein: ASSLRSQLGTEAF
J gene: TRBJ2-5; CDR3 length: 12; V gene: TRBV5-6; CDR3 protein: ASSSPFRDLSPY
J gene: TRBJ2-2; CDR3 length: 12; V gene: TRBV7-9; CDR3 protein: ASSFWDSPGELF
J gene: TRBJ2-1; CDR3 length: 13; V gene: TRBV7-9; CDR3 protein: ASSSFPPSYNEQF
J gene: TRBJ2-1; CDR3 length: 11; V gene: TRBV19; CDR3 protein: ASSISNNNEQF
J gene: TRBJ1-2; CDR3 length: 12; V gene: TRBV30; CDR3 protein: AWSVTGPYYGYT
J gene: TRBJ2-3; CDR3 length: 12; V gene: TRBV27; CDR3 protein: ASSITRDTDTQY
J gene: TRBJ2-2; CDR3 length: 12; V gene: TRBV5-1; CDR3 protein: ASSPTSTGGELF
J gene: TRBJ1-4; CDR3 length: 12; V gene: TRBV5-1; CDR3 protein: ASSLSGENEKLF
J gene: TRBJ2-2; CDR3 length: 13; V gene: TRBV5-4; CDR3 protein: ASSRTTGNTGELF
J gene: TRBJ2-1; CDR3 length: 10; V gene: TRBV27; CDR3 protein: ATLAMDNEQF
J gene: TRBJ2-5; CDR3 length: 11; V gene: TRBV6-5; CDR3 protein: ASRGQGQETQY
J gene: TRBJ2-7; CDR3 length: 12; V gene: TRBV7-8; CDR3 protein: ASSLRDLAYEQY
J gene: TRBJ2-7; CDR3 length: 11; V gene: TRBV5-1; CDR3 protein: ASSFREYYEQY
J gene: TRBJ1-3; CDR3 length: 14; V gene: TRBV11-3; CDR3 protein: ASSLPSGGPGNTIY
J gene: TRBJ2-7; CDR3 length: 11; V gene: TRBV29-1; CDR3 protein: SVAKDGDYEQY
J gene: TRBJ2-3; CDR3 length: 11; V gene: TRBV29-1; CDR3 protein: SVDEVSTDTQY
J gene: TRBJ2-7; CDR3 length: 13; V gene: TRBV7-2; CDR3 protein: ASSSRVGNPYEQY
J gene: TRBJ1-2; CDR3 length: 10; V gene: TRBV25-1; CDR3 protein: ASSDHRGGYT
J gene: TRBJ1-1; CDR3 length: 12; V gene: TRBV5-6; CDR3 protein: ASSPWTGNTEAF
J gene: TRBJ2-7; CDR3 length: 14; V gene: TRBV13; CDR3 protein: ASSSWGRGSTYEQY
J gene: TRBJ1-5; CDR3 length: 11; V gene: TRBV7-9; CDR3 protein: SRDRESNQPQH
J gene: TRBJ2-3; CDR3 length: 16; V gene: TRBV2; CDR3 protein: ASSRDGLAGFSTDTQY
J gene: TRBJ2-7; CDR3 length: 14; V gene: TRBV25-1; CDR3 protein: ASSEHATGGIYEQY
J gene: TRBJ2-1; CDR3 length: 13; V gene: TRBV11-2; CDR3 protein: ASSSSGVPYNEQF
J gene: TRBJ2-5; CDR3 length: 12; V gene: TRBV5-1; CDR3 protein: ASSLEGWGETQY
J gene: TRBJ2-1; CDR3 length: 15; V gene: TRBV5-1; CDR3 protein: ASSPRWSGIAENEQF
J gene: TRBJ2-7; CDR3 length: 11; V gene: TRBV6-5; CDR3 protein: ASSPDRDYEQY
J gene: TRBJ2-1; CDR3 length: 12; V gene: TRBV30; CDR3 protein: AWGTSGRYNEQF
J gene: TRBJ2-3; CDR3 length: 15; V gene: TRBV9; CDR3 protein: ASSLGPSGGAPDTQY
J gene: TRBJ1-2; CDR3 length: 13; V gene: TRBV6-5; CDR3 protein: ASSYGRTDFYGYT
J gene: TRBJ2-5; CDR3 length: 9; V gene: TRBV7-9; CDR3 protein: ASSFSETQY
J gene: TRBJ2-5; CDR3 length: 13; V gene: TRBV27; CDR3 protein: ASSSDRVRGETQY
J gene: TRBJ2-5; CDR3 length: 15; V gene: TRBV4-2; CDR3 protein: ASSQDEGAGEAETQY